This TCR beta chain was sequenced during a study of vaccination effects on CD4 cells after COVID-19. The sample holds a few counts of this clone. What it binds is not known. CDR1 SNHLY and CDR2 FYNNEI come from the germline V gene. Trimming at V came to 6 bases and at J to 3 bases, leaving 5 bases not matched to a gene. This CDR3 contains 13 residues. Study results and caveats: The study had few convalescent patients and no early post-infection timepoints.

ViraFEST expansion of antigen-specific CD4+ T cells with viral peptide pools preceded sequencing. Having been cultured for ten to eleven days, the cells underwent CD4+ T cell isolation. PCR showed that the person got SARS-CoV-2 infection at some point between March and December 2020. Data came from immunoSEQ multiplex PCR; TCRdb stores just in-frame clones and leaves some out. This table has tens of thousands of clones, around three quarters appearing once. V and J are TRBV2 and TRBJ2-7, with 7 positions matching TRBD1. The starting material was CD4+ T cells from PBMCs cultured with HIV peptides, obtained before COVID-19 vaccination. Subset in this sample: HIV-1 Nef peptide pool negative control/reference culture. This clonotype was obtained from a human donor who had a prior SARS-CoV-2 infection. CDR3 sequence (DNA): TGTGCCAGCAGCAGGGGGACCTTCTACGAGCAGTACTTC. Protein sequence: CASSRGTFYEQYF.